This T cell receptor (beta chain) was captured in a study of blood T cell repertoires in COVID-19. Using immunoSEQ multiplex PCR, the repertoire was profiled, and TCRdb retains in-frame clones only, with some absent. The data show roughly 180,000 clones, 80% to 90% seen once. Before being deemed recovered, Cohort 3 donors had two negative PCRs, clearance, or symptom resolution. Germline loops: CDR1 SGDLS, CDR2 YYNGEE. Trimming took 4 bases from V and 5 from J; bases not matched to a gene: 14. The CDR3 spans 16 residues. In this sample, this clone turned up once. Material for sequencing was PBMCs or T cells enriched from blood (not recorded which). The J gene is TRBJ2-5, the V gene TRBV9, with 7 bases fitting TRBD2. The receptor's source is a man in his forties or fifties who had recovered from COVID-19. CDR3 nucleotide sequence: TGTGCCAGCAGCCTGAGAGGGGCGGGAGCAGGGGAGACCCAGTACTTC. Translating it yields CASSLRGAGAGETQYF.